The present T cell receptor beta chain was sequenced within a study of cytomegalovirus exposure and HLA in healthy donors. The study ran its PCR with 60 Vbeta and 13 Jbeta primers. TCRdb's table, derived via immunoSEQ multiplex PCR, lists solely in-frame clones and lacks some. The sample holds approximately 83,000 clones, more than 75% seen once. Looked up from germline, CDR1 is KGHSH and CDR2 is LQKENI. The V segment lost 4 bases and the J segment 0 bases; nucleotides outside the gene matches: 11. This CDR3 comprises 18 residues. The sample comprised PBMCs. The chain carries TRBV18 and TRBJ2-4; 8 positions match TRBD1. The sequence derives from a man between 18 and 29 years old in good health and CMV-seronegative. The CDR3 region has the DNA TGTGCCAGCTCACTGGGGACAGGCCGAGCTCTAGCCAAAAACATTCAGTACTTC. This codes for CASSLGTGRALAKNIQYF.